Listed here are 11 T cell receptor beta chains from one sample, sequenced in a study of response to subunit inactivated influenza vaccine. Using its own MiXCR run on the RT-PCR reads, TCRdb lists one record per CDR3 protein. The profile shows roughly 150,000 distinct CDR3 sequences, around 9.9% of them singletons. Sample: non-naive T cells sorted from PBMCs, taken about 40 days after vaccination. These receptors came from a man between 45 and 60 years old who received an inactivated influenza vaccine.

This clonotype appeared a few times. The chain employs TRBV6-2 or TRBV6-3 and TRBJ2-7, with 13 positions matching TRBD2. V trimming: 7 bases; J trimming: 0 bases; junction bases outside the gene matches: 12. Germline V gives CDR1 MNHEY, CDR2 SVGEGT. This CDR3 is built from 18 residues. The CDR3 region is CASTQTIWTSGSSYEQYF. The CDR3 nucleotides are TGTGCCAGCACCCAGACGATTTGGACTAGCGGGAGCTCCTACGAGCAGTACTTC.

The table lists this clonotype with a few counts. This chain's CDR3 is CASSLWGRGADTQYF. CDR3 bases: TGCGCCAGCAGCTTGTGGGGCCGGGGTGCGGATACGCAGTATTTT. The V gene is TRBV5-1, the J gene TRBJ2-3; D tentatively fits TRBD1 or TRBD2 (5 bases each). Trimming pared 1 base from V and 6 bases from J, leaving 15 bases between. The germline V gene has CDR1 SGHRS and CDR2 YFSETQ. This CDR3 spans 15 amino acids.

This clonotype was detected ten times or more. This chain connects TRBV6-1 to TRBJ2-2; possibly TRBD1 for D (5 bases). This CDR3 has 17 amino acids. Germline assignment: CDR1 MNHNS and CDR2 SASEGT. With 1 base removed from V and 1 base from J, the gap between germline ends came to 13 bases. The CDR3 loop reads CASSEGRAELNTGELFF. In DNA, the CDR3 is TGTGCCAGCAGTGAAGGCAGGGCAGAACTGAACACCGGGGAGCTGTTTTTT.

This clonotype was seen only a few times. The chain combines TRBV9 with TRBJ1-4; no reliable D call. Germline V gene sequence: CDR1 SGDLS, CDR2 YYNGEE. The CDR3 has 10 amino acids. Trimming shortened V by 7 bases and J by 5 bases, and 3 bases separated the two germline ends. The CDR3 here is CASSNEKLFF. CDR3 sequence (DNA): TGTGCCAGCTCAAATGAAAAACTGTTTTTT.

The CDR3 DNA follows: TGTGCCAGCAGCGTAGCGGGAGGGAACTCCTACAATGAGCAGTTCTTC. Its translation: CASSVAGGNSYNEQFF. V usage is TRBV9 and J usage is TRBJ2-1, with TRBD2 matching 8 bases. The trim removed 0 bases at V and 0 bases at J, leaving 2 bases unmatched. Germline-derived CDR1 and CDR2 are SGDLS and YYNGEE. The CDR3 extends over 16 amino acids.

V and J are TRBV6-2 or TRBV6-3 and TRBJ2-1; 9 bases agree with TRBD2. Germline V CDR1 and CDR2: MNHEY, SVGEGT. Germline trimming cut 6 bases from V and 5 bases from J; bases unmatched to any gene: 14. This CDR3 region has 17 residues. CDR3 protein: CASRKQNLAGLHNEQFF. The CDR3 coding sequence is TGTGCCAGCAGAAAACAAAACCTAGCGGGGCTCCACAATGAGCAGTTCTTC.

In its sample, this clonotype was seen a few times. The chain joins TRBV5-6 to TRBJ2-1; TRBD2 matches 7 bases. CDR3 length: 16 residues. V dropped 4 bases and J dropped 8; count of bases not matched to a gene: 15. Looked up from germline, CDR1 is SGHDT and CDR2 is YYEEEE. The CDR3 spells CASSVGGGSSFDEQFF. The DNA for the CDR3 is TGTGCCAGCAGCGTGGGGGGAGGGAGCTCCTTTGATGAGCAGTTCTTC.

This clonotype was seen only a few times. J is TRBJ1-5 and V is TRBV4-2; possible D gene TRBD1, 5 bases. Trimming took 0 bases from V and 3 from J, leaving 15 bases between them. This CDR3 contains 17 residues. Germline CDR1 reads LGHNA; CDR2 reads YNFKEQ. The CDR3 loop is CASSQDDRGGPNQPQHF. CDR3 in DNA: TGTGCCAGCAGCCAAGATGATCGGGGGGGACCCAATCAGCCCCAGCATTTT.

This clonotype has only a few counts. The CDR3 loop is CASSYVLAGRELFF. The CDR3 bases are TGTGCCAGCAGTTACGTCCTAGCGGGTCGGGAGCTGTTTTTT. The chain uses TRBV6-5 and TRBJ2-2; 8 bases fit TRBD2. The CDR3 covers 14 residues. Germline V gene lookup returns CDR1 MNHEY and CDR2 SVGAGI. The V and J ends lost 2 bases and 9 bases, in that order; junction bases with no gene match: 5.

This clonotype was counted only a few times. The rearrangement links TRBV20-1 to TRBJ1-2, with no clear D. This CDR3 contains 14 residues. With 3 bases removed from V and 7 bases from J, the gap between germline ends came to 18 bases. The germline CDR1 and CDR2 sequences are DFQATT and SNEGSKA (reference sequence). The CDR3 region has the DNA TGCAGTGCTAGCGAAAGTTCAGGACTTCTTGGCTACACCTTC. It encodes CSASESSGLLGYTF.

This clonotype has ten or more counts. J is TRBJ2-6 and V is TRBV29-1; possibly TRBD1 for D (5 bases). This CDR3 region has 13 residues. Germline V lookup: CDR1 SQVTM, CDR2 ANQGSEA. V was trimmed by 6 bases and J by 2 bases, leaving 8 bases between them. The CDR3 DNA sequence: TGCAGCGTAGGGGCGGCTGGGGCCAACGTCCTGACTTTC. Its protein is CSVGAAGANVLTF.